The TCR beta chain under discussion was sequenced for a study of CD8 T cells in ankylosing spondylitis. This clonotype has a count of ten or more. Per the germline V gene, CDR1 is SGHTA and CDR2 is FQGNSA. V was clipped by 1 base and J by 0 bases, with 10 bases between them. The CDR3 covers 16 residues. TCRdb re-called the 5' RACE reads with MiXCR, one entry per CDR3 protein. The sample includes about 180,000 distinct CDR3 sequences, 9.5% to 10% of them seen just once. Sequencing input: blood, either unsorted or a sorted T cell fraction (not recorded which). The receptor's source is a female donor with ankylosing spondylitis or in good health (not recorded which). The J gene is TRBJ1-5, the V gene TRBV7-2, with no clear D. The CDR3 reads CASSLGGRYSNQPQHF. DNA of the CDR3: TGTGCCAGCAGCTTAGGAGGTAGATATAGCAATCAGCCCCAGCATTTT.